This TCR beta chain was captured in a study of blood T cell repertoires in COVID-19. V gave up 0 bases and J gave up 8 bases, with 6 bases separating them. The length of the CDR3 is 12 residues. Germline values: CDR1 KGHDR, CDR2 SFDVKD. The assay was immunoSEQ multiplex PCR, and TCRdb's table has in-frame clones only and misses some. The top ten hold 6% of the sample, which has approximately 120,000 clones, around 74% seen once. The receptor was isolated from a man older than 75 with COVID-19, enrolled during active disease. The rearrangement uses TRBV24-1 and TRBJ1-1, with unresolved D. The sample was peripheral blood. The CDR3 nucleotides read TGTGCCACCAGTGATTTGGCAGGAGAAGCTTTCTTT. As protein: CATSDLAGEAFF.